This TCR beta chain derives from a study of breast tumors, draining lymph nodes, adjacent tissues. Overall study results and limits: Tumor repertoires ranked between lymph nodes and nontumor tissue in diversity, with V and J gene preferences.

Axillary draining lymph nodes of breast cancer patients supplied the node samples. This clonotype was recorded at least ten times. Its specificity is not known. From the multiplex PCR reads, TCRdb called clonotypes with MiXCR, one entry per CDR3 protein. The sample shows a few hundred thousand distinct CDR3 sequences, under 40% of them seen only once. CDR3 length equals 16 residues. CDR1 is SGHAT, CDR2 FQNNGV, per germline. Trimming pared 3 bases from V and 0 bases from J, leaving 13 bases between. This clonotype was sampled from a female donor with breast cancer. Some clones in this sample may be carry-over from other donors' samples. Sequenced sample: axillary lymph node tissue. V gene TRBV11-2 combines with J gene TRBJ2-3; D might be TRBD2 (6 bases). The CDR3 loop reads CASSFPSRGSTDTQYF. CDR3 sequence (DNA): TGTGCCAGCAGCTTCCCCTCGCGGGGAAGCACAGATACGCAGTATTTT. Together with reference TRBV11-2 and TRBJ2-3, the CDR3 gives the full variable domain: EAGVAQSPRYKIIEKRQSVAFWCNPISGHATLYWYQQILGQGPKLLIQFQNNGVVDDSQLPKDRFSAERLKGVDSTLKIQPAKLEDSAVYLCASSFPSRGSTDTQYFGPGTRLTVL.